The clone carrying this T cell receptor beta chain was seen ten or more times. The data originate from a study of T cell repertoires in cytomegalovirus infection. TCRdb recomputed calls from the reads with MiXCR, one row per CDR3 protein. The sample has approximately 500,000 distinct CDR3 sequences, 11% seen once. Per germline, CDR1 SGHAT and CDR2 FQDESV (reference sequence). This CDR3 contains 15 residues. J lost 4 bases, V lost 5 bases, and 10 bases had no gene match. The TCR was taken from a human donor in good health (CMV status not recorded). Some clones in this sample may be carry-over from other donors' samples. This rearrangement joins TRBV11-1 to TRBJ1-2; 7 bases line up with TRBD1. What was sequenced was PBMCs. CDR3 DNA sequence: TGTGCCAGCAGCCTATCCGGGACAGACCTCTATGGCTACACCTTC. Its protein product is CASSLSGTDLYGYTF.